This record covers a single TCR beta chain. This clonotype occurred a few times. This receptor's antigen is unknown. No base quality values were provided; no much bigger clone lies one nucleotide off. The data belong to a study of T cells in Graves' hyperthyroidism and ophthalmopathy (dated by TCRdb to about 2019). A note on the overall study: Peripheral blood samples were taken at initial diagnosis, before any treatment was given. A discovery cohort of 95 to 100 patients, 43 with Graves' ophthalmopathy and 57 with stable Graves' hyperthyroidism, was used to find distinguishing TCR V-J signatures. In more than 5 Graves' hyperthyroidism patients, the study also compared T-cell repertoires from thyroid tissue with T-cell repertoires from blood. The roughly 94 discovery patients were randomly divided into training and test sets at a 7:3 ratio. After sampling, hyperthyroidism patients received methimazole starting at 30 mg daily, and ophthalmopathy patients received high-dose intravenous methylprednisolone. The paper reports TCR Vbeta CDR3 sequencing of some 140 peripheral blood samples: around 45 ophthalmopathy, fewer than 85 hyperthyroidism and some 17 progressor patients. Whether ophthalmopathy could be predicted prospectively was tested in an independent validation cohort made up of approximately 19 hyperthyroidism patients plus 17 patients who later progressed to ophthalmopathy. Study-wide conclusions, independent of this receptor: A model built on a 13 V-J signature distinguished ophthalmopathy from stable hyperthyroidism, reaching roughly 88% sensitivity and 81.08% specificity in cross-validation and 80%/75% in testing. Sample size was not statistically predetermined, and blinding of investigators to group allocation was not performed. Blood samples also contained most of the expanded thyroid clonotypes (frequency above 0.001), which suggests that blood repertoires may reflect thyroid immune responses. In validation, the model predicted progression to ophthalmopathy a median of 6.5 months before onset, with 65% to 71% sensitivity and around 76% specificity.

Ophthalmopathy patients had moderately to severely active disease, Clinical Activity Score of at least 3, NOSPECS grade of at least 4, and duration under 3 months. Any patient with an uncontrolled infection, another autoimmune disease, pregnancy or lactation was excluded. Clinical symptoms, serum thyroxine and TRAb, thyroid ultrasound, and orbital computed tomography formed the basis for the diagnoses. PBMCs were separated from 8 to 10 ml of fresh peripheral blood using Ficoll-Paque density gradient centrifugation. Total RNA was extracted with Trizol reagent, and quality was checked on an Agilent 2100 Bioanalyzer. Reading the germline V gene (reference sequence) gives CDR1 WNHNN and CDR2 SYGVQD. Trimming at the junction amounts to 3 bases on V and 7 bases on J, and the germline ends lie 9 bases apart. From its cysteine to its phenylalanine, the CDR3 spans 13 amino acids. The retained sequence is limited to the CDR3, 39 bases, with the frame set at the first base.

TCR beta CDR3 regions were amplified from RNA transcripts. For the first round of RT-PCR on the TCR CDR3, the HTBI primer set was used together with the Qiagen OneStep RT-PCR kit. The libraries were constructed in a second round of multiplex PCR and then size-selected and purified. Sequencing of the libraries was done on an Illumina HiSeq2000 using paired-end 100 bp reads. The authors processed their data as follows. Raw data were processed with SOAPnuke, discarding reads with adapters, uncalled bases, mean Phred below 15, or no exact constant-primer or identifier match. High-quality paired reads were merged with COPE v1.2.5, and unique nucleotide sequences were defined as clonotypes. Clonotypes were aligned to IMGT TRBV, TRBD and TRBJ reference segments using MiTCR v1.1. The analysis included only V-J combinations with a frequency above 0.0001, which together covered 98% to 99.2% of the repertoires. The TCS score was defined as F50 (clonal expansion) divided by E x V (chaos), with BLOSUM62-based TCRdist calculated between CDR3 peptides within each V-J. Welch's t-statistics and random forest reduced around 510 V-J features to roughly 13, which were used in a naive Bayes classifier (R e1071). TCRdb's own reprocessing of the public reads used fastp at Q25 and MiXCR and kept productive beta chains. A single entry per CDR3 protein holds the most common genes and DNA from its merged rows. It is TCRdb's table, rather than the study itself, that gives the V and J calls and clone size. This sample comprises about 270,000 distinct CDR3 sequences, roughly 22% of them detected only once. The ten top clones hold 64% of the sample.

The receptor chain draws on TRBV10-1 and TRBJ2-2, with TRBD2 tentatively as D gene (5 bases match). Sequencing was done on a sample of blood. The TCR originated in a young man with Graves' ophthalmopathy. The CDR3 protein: CASSDASRGELFF. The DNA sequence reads TGCGCCAGCAGTGATGCTAGCCGCGGGGAGCTGTTTTTT.